The 4 T cell receptor beta chains presented below share a single source sample, sequenced in a study of blood T cell repertoires in COVID-19. TCRdb's table, derived via immunoSEQ multiplex PCR, lists solely in-frame clones and lacks some. Found here are roughly 150,000 clones, around 89% of them singletons; the top ten hold about 28%. Sample: peripheral blood. Receptors were obtained from a human donor in a cohort sampled during active COVID-19.

This chain joins TRBV5-4 and TRBJ1-3; no firm D call. V shed 0 bases and J shed 6 bases, with 13 bases lying between them. The CDR3 is made up of 15 amino acids. CDR1 SGHNT and CDR2 YYREEE come from the germline V gene (reference sequence). The CDR3: CASSLAFGDENTIYF. CDR3 DNA: TGTGCCAGCAGCTTGGCATTCGGGGATGAAAACACCATATATTTT.

The sample holds a few counts of this clone. The chain carries TRBV15 and TRBJ2-7; D uncertain. Trimming removed 5 bases at V and 2 bases at J, with 10 bases between. Germline CDR1 reads LNHNV; CDR2 reads YYDKDF (reference sequence). The CDR3 covers 13 residues. The CDR3, as DNA: TGTGCCACCAGCCGCGAAGGAGCCTACGAGCAGTACTTC. Translation gives CATSREGAYEQYF.

The J gene is TRBJ2-3, the V gene TRBV6-6; 7 bases match TRBD2. V was pared by 7 bases and J by 4 bases, with 11 bases of the junction left unmatched. The V gene's germline CDR1 is MNHNY and CDR2 SVGAGI (reference sequence). The CDR3 extends over 15 amino acids. In DNA form, the CDR3 reads TGTGCCAGCACCCTCGGGGGGAGGAAGGCAGATACGCAGTATTTT. Amino acids: CASTLGGRKADTQYF.

The chain combines TRBV3-1 (or the pseudogene TRBV3-2) with TRBJ2-7; D may be TRBD2 (6 bases). This CDR3 has 15 amino acids. The V gene's germline CDR1 is LGHDT and CDR2 YNNKEL (reference sequence). V gave up 0 bases and J gave up 2 bases, with 11 bases separating them. The CDR3 region is CASSQDLSGPYEQYF. The CDR3, as DNA: TGTGCCAGCAGCCAAGATCTTAGCGGCCCCTACGAGCAGTACTTC.